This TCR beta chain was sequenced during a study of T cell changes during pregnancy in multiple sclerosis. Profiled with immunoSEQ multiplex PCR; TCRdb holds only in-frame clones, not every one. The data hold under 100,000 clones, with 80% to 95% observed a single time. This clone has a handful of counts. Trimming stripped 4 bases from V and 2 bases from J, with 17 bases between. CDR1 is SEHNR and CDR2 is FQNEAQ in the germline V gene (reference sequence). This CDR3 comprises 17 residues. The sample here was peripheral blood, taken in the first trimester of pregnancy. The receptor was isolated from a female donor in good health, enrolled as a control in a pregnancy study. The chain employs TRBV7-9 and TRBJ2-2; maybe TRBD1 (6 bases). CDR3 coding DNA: TGTGCCAGCAGCTCAGGACAGAGGGCCAGAAACACCGGGGAGCTGTTTTTT. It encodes CASSSGQRARNTGELFF.